This note documents a single T cell receptor beta chain sequence. Its antigen is undetermined. CDR1 is SGHDN and CDR2 is FVKESK in the germline V gene. The CDR3 loop spans 16 amino acids. Trimming took 0 bases from V and 2 from J, leaving 11 bases between them. A universal primer site came from template switching; cDNA carried unique molecular identifiers. TCRdb called the 5' RACE reads again in MiXCR, with one record for every CDR3 protein. Of 350,000 or so distinct CDR3 sequences listed, approximately 13% were seen once; the top ten hold roughly 7.8%. The sample belongs to a study of identical twins. Findings and limits, study-wide: Zero-insertion analyses might be partly confounded by invariant T cells like MAIT and iNKT.

These data also formed part of another study, on yellow fever vaccine responses in identical twins.

The chain employs TRBV14 and TRBJ2-1; D is possibly TRBD2 (5 bases). Sample: CD8+ T cells sorted from blood. The receptor was derived from a woman between 18 and 29 years old in good health. The CDR3 here is CASSQDEGFPYNEQFF. The DNA for the CDR3 is TGTGCCAGCAGCCAAGACGAGGGCTTCCCCTACAATGAGCAGTTCTTC. The full variable domain, with the rest looked up from reference TRBV14 and TRBJ2-1, is EAGVTQFPSHSVIEKGQTVTLRCDPISGHDNLYWYRRVMGKEIKFLLHFVKESKQDESGMPNNRFLAERTGGTYSTLKVQPAELEDSGVYFCASSQDEGFPYNEQFFGPGTRLTVL.